This is a list of T cell receptor beta chains from one sample in a study of blood T cell repertoires in COVID-19. Clones were sequenced by immunoSEQ multiplex PCR, and TCRdb holds only the in-frame ones, with some missing. In the table there are fewer than 300,000 clones, about 87% of which are singletons. Sequencing was done on a sample of peripheral blood. The source is a woman between 35 and 50 years old who had recovered from COVID-19. CDR3s include the opening cysteine and the closing phenylalanine or tryptophan. The D gene is left open where the match is weak. The size entry is marked missing in some rows and otherwise reads once, few, many or a size class.

d_call clone_size j_call v_call cdr3_nt cdr3_aa
NA NA TRBJ1-5 TRBV2 TGTGCCAGCAGTCTCCGTTGGGCCGGGGACAATCAGCCCCAGCATTTT CASSLRWAGDNQPQHF
NA NA TRBJ1-1 TRBV7-6 TGTGCCAGCAGCTTATCTTGGGGAGGCACTGAAGCTTTCTTT CASSLSWGGTEAFF
NA NA TRBJ2-7 TRBV27 TGTGCCAGCAGTTATGTCAGGGGCTACGAGCAGTACTTC CASSYVRGYEQYF
NA NA TRBJ1-6 TRBV19 TGTGCCAGTAGTACCCGCCGGGGCTCCTATAATTCACCCCTCCACTTT CASSTRRGSYNSPLHF
TRBD1 NA TRBJ1-1 TRBV27 TGTGCCACCTGGACAGGGAACACTGAAGCTTTCTTT CATWTGNTEAFF
NA NA TRBJ1-2 TRBV2 TGTGCCAGCACCACAGAACGGGGAGGTGGCTACACCTTC CASTTERGGGYTF
TRBD1 NA TRBJ2-7 TRBV30 TGTGCCTGGGCAGGGGGCACCTACGAGCAGTACTTC CAWAGGTYEQYF
NA NA TRBJ2-7 TRBV25-1 TGTGCCAGCAGTGGCGACAGGAAGAACCCCTACGAGCAGTACTTC CASSGDRKNPYEQYF
NA NA TRBJ1-1 TRBV19 TGTGCCAGTAGTTCTCCCGGGAGTCCCACTGAAGCTTTCTTT CASSSPGSPTEAFF
NA few TRBJ1-1 TRBV19 TGTGCCAGTACTTCACAGAAGAACACTGAAGCTTTCTTT CASTSQKNTEAFF
NA NA TRBJ1-5 TRBV7-9 TGTGCCAGCAGCTTAGGGGAGGGGCCCCAGCCCCAGCATTTT CASSLGEGPQPQHF
NA NA TRBJ1-4 TRBV30 TGTGCCTGGGCCCAGGGGATGGGACTGTTTTTT CAWAQGMGLFF
NA once TRBJ1-2 TRBV9 TGTGCCAGCAGCTCCAAAGCACTTAACTATGGCTACACCTTC CASSSKALNYGYTF
NA NA TRBJ1-2 TRBV5-1 TGCGCCAGCAGCTTGGCCGGGGGGGCTGTTCATGGCTACACCTTC CASSLAGGAVHGYTF
NA NA TRBJ1-1 TRBV3-1/TRBV3-2 TGTGCCAGCAGCCAGATGGACAAGAACACTGAAGCTTTCTTT CASSQMDKNTEAFF
NA NA TRBJ2-5 TRBV30 TGTGCCTGGAGCAGGGGCTGGACAGTTCAAGAGACCCAGTACTTC CAWSRGWTVQETQYF
TRBD1 NA TRBJ2-7 TRBV29-1 TGCAGCGTCCCGGGACAGGGGAGATACGAGCAGTACTTC CSVPGQGRYEQYF
NA NA TRBJ2-7 TRBV10-2 TGCGCCAGCAGTGAGTTTGCTAGCGCTACCTACGAGCAGTACTTC CASSEFASATYEQYF
NA NA TRBJ1-1 TRBV30 TGTGCCTGGAATCAGGTTTTGAACACTGAAGCTTTCTTT CAWNQVLNTEAFF
TRBD2 NA TRBJ2-3 TRBV30 TGTGCCTGGAGCGCACTAGCGGGGACAGATACGCAGTATTTT CAWSALAGTDTQYF
TRBD1 NA TRBJ1-5 TRBV2 TGTGCCAGCAGTTCCGGGACAGGGGTGGGGAAGGATCAGCCCCAGCATTTT CASSSGTGVGKDQPQHF
NA NA TRBJ1-3 TRBV18 TGTGCCAGCTCACCACGGGCAGGGGCTACTGGAAACACCATATATTTT CASSPRAGATGNTIYF
TRBD1 NA TRBJ1-6 TRBV4-3 TGCGCCAGCAGCCCGGGGGACAGAAATAATTCACCCCTCCACTTT CASSPGDRNNSPLHF
NA NA TRBJ1-2 TRBV6-6 TGTGCCAGCAGATGGAACAGGGCTGACTATGGCTACACCTTC CASRWNRADYGYTF
NA NA TRBJ1-5 TRBV18 TGTGCCAGCTCAGCACAGGGAGAAGATCAGCCCCAGCATTTT CASSAQGEDQPQHF
TRBD2 once TRBJ2-5 TRBV9 TGTGCCAGCAGCGGTTCTAGCGGGAGCATAGAGACCCAGTACTTC CASSGSSGSIETQYF
TRBD2 NA TRBJ2-7 TRBV4-3 TGCGCCAGCAGCCAAGATCGGGTTAGCGGGGGCCACACATTCTCCTACGAGCAGTACTTC CASSQDRVSGGHTFSYEQYF
TRBD1 NA TRBJ2-6 TRBV7-9 TGTGCCAGCAGCGACGACAGGGCTGGGGCCAACGTCCTGACTTTC CASSDDRAGANVLTF
TRBD1 NA TRBJ2-7 TRBV9 TGTGCCAGCAGCTTCGGGACAGGGGACGAGCAGTACTTC CASSFGTGDEQYF
NA NA TRBJ1-1 TRBV2 TGTGCCAGCAGGGGAGGGTACACTGAAGCTTTCTTT CASRGGYTEAFF
TRBD1 NA TRBJ2-5 TRBV9 TGTGCCAGCAGCGCATCCGGGACAGGGGGCGTACAGACCCAGTACTTC CASSASGTGGVQTQYF
NA NA TRBJ1-2 TRBV5-1 TGCGCCAGCAGCTCACAGGGATTGAGCTATGGCTACACCTTC CASSSQGLSYGYTF
NA NA TRBJ2-7 TRBV18 TGTGCCAGCTCACCAAAGAGCGGTTACGAGCAGTACTTC CASSPKSGYEQYF
TRBD1 NA TRBJ1-6 TRBV7-9 TGTGCCAGCAGCTTAATACAGGGGTATAATTCACCCCTCCACTTT CASSLIQGYNSPLHF
NA NA TRBJ1-3 TRBV6-2/TRBV6-3 TGTGCCAGCAGTTACCCAGGGGCTGGAAACACCATATATTTT CASSYPGAGNTIYF
NA NA TRBJ1-5 TRBV30 TGTGCCTCCCCCGCCGCAGTTGACTATAGCAATCAGCCCCAGCATTTT CASPAAVDYSNQPQHF
NA NA TRBJ2-2 TRBV7-3 TGTGCCAGCAGCCCGGTCCCGAGCAATACGAACACCGGGGAGCTGTTTTTT CASSPVPSNTNTGELFF
NA NA TRBJ1-6 TRBV7-9 TGTGCCAGCAGCCCCACAGGGAATTCACCCCTCCACTTT CASSPTGNSPLHF
NA NA TRBJ1-6 TRBV27 TGTGCCAGCAGCTGGGGGAACAGGGTTGATTCACCCCTCCACTTT CASSWGNRVDSPLHF
NA few TRBJ1-1 TRBV6-6 TGTGCCAGCAGTTACTCCTCGAACACTGAAGCTTTCTTT CASSYSSNTEAFF
NA NA TRBJ2-2 TRBV24-1 TGTGCCACCAGTGAAACAGGGATGGCCGGGGAGCTGTTTTTT CATSETGMAGELFF
TRBD1 NA TRBJ2-5 TRBV7-9 TGTGCCAGCAGCCCTCGGGGACAGGGGGCTGGGAGTTTCCAAGAGACCCAGTACTTC CASSPRGQGAGSFQETQYF
TRBD1 NA TRBJ1-2 TRBV29-1 TGCAGCGTTGAAGGGGGTCGAACAGGGGATGGCGGCTACACCTTC CSVEGGRTGDGGYTF
NA NA TRBJ2-2 TRBV29-1 TGCAGCGTTGAAGGCGGGGCGGGGACCGGGGAGCTGTTTTTT CSVEGGAGTGELFF
TRBD1 few TRBJ1-2 TRBV4-1 TGCGCCAGCAGCATAACGGAACAGGGGACAGGCTACACCTTC CASSITEQGTGYTF
TRBD2 NA TRBJ2-7 TRBV7-9 TGTGCCAGCAGCTTAGCGCGGGGGGTACCCTACGAGCAGTACTTC CASSLARGVPYEQYF